The 8 T cell receptor beta chains reported below all come from one sample, sequenced in a study of cytomegalovirus exposure and HLA in healthy donors. Amplification used 60 Vbeta primers and 13 Jbeta primers. Assay: immunoSEQ multiplex PCR; the TCRdb copy retains only in-frame clones and omits some. The table counts around 53,000 clones; 9.5% to 15% lies in the top ten. Sequenced material: PBMCs. These receptors came from a man younger than 35 in good health and CMV-seropositive.

The chain has TRBV10-2 and TRBJ2-1; D call uncertain. V was pared by 4 bases and J by 9 bases, with 13 bases between. The CDR3 extends over 13 amino acids. CDR1 and CDR2 (germline): WSHSY, SAAADI. Here the CDR3 DNA reads TGCGCCAGCAGTGGACCCGGGTTAGTTGAGCAGTTCTTC. Its translation: CASSGPGLVEQFF.

The chain is built from TRBV27 and TRBJ2-5, with a tentative D call TRBD1 (6 bases). V lost 7 bases and J lost 5, with 20 bases in between. Per germline, CDR1 MNHEY and CDR2 SMNVEV (reference sequence). The CDR3 length is 15 residues. CDR3 region: CASTTGAGVGETQYF. DNA for the CDR3: TGTGCCAGCACGACGGGCGCAGGGGTTGGGGAGACCCAGTACTTC.

The V and J genes are TRBV2 and TRBJ1-5, with D maybe TRBD1 (5 bases). CDR1 is SNHLY, CDR2 FYNNEI, per germline. Trimming cost V 2 bases and J 6 bases, with 11 bases left between them. This CDR3 region has 14 residues. CDR3 sequence (DNA): TGTGCCAGCAGTGAACAGGGTAGGGGTCAGCCCCAGCATTTT. This translates into CASSEQGRGQPQHF.

J is TRBJ1-1 and V is TRBV4-1; D unresolved. The ends were cut back, 0 bases at V and 2 bases at J, with 7 bases in the middle. Germline V gene sequence: CDR1 MGHRA, CDR2 YSYEKL. This CDR3 region has 14 residues. The CDR3 nucleotides are TGCGCCAGCAGCCAAGATACGAGTAACACTGAAGCTTTCTTT. It specifies CASSQDTSNTEAFF.

J is TRBJ1-5 and V is TRBV10-2; D unclear. CDR3 length: 18 amino acids. Germline V gives CDR1 WSHSY, CDR2 SAAADI. Trimming left V 2 bases short and J 6 bases short, with 23 bases between. The DNA of the CDR3 is TGCGCCAGCAGTGAGGGGTTAGCTGGTATGGTGGGGAGTCAGCCCCAGCATTTT. This encodes CASSEGLAGMVGSQPQHF.

The V and J genes are TRBV6-4 and TRBJ2-2; TRBD1 might be the D (5 bases). CDR3 size: 14 residues. Germline V gives CDR1 MRHNA, CDR2 SNTAGT. V gave up 3 bases and J gave up 4 bases, with 9 bases separating them. CDR3 sequence (DNA): TGTGCCAGCAGTGAAGGGGCGCCCACCGGGGAGCTGTTTTTT. It codes for CASSEGAPTGELFF.

V and J are TRBV5-4 and TRBJ2-1, with 9 nucleotides matching TRBD2. Germline CDR1 reads SGHNT; CDR2 reads YYREEE (reference sequence). With V trimmed by 4 bases and J by 0 bases, 5 bases remained unmatched. This CDR3 comprises 16 residues. The CDR3 region has the DNA TGTGCCAGCAGCCCTAGCGGGACGAGCTCCTACAATGAGCAGTTCTTC. Translating gives CASSPSGTSSYNEQFF.

The chain combines TRBV11-2 with TRBJ2-1; possible D gene TRBD2, 6 bases. The ends were cut back, 5 bases at V and 2 bases at J, with 16 bases in the middle. The germline gives CDR1 SGHAT, CDR2 FQNNGV. The CDR3 loop spans 16 amino acids. The CDR3 DNA follows: TGTGCCAGCAGCACTACCCTACGGGAGCCCTACAATGAGCAGTTCTTC. Translation gives CASSTTLREPYNEQFF.